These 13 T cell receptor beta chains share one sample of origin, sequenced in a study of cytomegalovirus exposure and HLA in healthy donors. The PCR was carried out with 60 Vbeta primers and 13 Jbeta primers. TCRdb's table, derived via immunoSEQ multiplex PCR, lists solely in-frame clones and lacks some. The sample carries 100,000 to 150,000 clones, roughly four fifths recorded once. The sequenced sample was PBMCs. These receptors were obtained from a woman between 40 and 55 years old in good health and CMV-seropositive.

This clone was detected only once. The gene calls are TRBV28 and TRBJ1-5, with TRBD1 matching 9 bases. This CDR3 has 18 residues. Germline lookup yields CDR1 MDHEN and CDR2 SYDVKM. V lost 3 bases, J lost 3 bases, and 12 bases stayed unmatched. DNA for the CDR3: TGTGCCAGCAGTTTCTTGGGATTCCGGGACAGGGACAATCAGCCCCAGCATTTT. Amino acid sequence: CASSFLGFRDRDNQPQHF.

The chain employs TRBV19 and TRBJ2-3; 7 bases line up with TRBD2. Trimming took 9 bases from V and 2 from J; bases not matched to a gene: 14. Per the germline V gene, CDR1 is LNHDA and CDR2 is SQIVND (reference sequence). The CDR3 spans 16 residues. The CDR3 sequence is CASTSLDGGTTDTQYF. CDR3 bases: TGTGCCAGCACCTCGCTCGACGGGGGGACCACAGATACGCAGTATTTT.

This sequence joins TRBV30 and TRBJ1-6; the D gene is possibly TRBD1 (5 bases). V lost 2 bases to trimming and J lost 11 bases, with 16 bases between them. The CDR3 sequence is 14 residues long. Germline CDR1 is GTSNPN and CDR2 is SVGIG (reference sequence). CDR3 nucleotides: TGTGCCTGGAGTCTGCCGGGGGTAAGCCCACCCCTCCACTTT. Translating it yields CAWSLPGVSPPLHF.

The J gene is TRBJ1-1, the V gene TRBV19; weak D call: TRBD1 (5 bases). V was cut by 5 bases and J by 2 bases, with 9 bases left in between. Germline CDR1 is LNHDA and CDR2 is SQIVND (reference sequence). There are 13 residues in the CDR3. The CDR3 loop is CASSVTANTEAFF. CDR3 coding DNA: TGTGCCAGTAGTGTGACAGCCAACACTGAAGCTTTCTTT.

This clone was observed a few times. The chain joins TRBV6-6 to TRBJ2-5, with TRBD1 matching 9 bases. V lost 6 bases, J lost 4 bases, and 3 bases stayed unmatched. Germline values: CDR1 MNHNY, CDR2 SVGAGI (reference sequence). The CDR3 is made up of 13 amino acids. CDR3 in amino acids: CASRQGAGETQYF. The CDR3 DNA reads TGTGCCAGCAGACAGGGGGCGGGAGAGACCCAGTACTTC.

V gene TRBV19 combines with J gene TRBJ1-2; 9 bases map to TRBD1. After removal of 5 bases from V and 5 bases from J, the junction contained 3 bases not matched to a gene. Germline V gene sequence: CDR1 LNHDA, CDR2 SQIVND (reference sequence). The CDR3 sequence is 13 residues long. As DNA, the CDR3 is TGTGCCAGTAGTTTGGACAGGGGATATGGCTACACCTTC. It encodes CASSLDRGYGYTF.

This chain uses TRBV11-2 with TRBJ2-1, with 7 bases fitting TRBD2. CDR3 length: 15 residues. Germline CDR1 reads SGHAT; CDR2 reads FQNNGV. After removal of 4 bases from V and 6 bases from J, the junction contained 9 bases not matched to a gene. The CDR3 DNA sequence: TGTGCCAGCAGCTCGAAGGCGGGAGAGGTCAATGAGCAGTTCTTC. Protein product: CASSSKAGEVNEQFF.

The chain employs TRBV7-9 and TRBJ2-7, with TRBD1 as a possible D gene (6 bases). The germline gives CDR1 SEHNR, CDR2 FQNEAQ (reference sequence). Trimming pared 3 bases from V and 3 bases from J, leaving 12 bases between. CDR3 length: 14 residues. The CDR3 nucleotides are TGTGCCAGCAGCTTTTTGACAGGACACTACGAGCAGTACTTC. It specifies CASSFLTGHYEQYF.

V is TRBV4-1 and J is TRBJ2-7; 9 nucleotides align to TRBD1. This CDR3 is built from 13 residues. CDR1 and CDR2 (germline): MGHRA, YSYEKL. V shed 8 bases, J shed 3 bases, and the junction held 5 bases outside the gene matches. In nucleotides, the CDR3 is TGCGCCAGCTCACAGGGGGCCGGCTACGAGCAGTACTTC. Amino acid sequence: CASSQGAGYEQYF.

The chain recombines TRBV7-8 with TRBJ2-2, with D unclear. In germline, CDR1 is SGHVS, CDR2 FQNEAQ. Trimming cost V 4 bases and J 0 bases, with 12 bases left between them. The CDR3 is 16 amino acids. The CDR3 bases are TGTGCCAGCAGCTCAAATGTCAGGACGAACACCGGGGAGCTGTTTTTT. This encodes CASSSNVRTNTGELFF. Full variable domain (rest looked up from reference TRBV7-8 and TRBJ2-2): GAGVSQSPRYKVAKRGQDVALRCDPISGHVSLFWYQQALGQGPEFLTYFQNEAQLDKSGLPSDRFFAERPEGSVSTLKIQRTQQEDSAVYLCASSSNVRTNTGELFFGEGSRLTVL.

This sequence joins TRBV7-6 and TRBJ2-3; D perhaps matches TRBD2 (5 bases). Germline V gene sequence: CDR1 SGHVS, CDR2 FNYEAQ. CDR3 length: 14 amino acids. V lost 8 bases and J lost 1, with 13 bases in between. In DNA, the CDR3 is TGTGCCAGCTCTGGGGAGATCGGCACAGATACGCAGTATTTT. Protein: CASSGEIGTDTQYF.

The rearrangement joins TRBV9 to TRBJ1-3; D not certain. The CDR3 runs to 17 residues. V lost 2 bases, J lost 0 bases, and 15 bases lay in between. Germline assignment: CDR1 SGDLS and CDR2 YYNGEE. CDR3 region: CASSVGNTRVSGNTIYF. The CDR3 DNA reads TGTGCCAGCAGCGTGGGGAACACTAGAGTCTCTGGAAACACCATATATTTT.

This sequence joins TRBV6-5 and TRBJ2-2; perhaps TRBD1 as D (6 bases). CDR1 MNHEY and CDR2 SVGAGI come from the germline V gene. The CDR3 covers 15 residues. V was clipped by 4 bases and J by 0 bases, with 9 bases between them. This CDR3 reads CASSFGTSNTGELFF. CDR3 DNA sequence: TGTGCCAGCAGTTTTGGGACATCGAACACCGGGGAGCTGTTTTTT.